A single TCR beta chain is shown here with its context. This CDR3 region has 14 residues. The V gene end was trimmed by 4 bases and the J gene end by 4 bases; junction bases not matched to a gene: 8. Germline V gene sequence: CDR1 SQVTM, CDR2 ANQGSEA. The sample comes from a study of PD-L1 blockade in urothelial cancer. In the study overall: Blood samples contained a median 141,255 T cells.

Profiling relied on immunoSEQ multiplex PCR, and the TCRdb table lists in-frame clones only, not all of them. The top ten hold 4.7% of the sample, which has tens of thousands of clones, around 84% seen once. The rearrangement joins TRBV29-1 to TRBJ1-1, with 8 bases that match TRBD1. This clonotype was obtained from a man aged 65-85 years with urothelial cancer. Sequencing used PBMCs, obtained around atezolizumab (anti-PD-L1) treatment. Written as DNA, the CDR3 is TGCAGCGTTGTATGGCGAGACAGGGGCACTGAAGCTTTCTTT. This codes for CSVVWRDRGTEAFF.